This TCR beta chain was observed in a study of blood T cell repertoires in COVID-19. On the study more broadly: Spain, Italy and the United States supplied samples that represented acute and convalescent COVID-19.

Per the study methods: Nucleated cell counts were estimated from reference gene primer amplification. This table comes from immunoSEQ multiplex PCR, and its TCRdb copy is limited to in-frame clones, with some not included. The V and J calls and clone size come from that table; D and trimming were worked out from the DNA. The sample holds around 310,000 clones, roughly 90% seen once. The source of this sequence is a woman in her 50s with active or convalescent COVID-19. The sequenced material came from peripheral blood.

CDR3 sequence (DNA): TGTGCCAGCAGTTCACAGGGGGCGGCCGAGAGGTACTTC. Its protein product is CASSSQGAAERYF. The gene calls are TRBV28 and TRBJ2-7; TRBD1 matches 9 bases. V shed 4 bases, J shed 12 bases, and the junction held 10 bases outside the gene matches. From germline, CDR1 is MDHEN and CDR2 SYDVKM. The CDR3 is made up of 13 amino acids.